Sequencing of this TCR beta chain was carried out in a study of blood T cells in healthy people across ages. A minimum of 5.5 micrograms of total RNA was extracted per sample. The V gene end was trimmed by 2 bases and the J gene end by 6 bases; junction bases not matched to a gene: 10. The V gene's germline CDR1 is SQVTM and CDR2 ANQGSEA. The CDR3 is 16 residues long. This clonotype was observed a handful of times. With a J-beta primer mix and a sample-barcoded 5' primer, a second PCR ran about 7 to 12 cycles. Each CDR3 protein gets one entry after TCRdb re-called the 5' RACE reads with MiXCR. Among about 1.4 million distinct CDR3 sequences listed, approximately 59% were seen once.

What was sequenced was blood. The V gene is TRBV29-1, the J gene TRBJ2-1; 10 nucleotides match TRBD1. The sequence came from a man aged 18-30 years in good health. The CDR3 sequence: CSVESAGQGFFNEQFF. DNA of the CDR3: TGCAGCGTTGAATCGGCGGGACAGGGGTTCTTCAATGAGCAGTTCTTC.